This T cell receptor (beta chain) was sequenced for a study of T-cell reconstitution after alpha-beta-depleted transplantation in children. Using unique molecular identifiers, the investigators prepared the TCRbeta library. MiXCR, run by TCRdb on the PCR reads, gives a single entry per CDR3 protein. The table shows hundreds of thousands of distinct CDR3 sequences, with approximately 12% occurring only once. This clonotype was observed a handful of times. The sequenced sample was PBMCs from the stem cell graft donor, obtained from the stem cell graft. The clonotype comes from a human donor who donated a stem cell graft to a child with combined immunodeficiency.

The CDR3 region is CASSIATGGGYEQYF. The DNA for the CDR3 is TGTGCCAGCAGCATCGCGACAGGGGGCGGCTACGAGCAGTACTTC. This rearrangement joins TRBV9 to TRBJ2-7, with 10 bases identical to TRBD1. The CDR3 runs 15 residues. CDR1 and CDR2 (germline): SGDLS, YYNGEE. V shed 4 bases, J shed 3 bases, and the junction held 7 bases outside the gene matches.